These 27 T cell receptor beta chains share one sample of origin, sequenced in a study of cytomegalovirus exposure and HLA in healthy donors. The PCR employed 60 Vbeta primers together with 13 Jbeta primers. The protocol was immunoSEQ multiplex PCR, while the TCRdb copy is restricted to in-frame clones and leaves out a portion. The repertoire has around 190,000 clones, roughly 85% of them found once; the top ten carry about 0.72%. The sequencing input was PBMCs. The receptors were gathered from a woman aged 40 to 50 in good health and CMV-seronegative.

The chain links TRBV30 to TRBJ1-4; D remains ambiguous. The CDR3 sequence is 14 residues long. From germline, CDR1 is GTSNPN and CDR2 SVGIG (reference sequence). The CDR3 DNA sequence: TGTGCTTGGGCGGGGTCCCCAACTAATGAAAAACTGTTTTTT. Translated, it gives CAWAGSPTNEKLFF.

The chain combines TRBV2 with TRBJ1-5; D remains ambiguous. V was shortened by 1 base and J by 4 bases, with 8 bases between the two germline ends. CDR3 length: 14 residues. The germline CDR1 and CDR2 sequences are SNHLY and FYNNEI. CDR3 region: CASSEEQVNQPQHF. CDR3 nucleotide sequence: TGTGCCAGCAGTGAAGAGCAGGTAAATCAGCCCCAGCATTTT.

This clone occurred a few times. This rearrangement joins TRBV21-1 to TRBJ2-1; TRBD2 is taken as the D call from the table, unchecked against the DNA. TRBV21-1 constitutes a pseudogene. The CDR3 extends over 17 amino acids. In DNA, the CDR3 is TGTGCCAGCAGCAAAGGTAAGCGGACGAGCTCCTACAATGAGCAGTTCTTC. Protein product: CASSKGKRTSSYNEQFF.

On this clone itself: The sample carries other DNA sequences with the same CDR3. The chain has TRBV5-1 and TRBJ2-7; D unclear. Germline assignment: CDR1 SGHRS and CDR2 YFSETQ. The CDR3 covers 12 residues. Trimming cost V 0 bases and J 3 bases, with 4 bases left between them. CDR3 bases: TGCGCCAGCAGCTTGGGCGGCTACGAGCAGTACTTC. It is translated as CASSLGGYEQYF.

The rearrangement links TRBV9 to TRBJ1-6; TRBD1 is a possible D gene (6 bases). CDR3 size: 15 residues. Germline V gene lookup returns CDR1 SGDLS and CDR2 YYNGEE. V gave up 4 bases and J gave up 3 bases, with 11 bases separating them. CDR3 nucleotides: TGTGCCAGCAGCTTGACAGGCGTCTATAATTCACCCCTCCACTTT. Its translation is CASSLTGVYNSPLHF.

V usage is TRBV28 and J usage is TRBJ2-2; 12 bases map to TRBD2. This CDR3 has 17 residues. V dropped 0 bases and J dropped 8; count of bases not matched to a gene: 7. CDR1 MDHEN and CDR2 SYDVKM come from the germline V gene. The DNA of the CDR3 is TGTGCCAGCAGTTTATGGCGCCTAGCGGGAGGGCCAGGGGAGCTGTTTTTT. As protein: CASSLWRLAGGPGELFF.

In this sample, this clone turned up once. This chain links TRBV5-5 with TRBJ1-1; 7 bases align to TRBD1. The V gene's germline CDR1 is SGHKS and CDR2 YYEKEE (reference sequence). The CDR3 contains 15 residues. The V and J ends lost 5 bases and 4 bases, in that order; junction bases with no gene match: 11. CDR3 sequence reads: CASSFQPGQLTEAFF. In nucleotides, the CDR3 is TGTGCCAGCAGTTTCCAACCGGGACAGCTCACTGAAGCTTTCTTT.

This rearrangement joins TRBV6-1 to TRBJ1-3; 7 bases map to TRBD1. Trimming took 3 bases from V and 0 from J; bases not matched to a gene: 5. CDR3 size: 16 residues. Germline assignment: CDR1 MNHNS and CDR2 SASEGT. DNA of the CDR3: TGTGCCAGCAGTGATTGGACAGGCGACTCTGGAAACACCATATATTTT. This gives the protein CASSDWTGDSGNTIYF.

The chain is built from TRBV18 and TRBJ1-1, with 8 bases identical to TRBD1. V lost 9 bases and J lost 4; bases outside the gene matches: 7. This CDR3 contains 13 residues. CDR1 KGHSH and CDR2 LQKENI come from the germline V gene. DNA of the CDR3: TGTGCCAGTACCGGACAGGGCGGCACTGAAGCTTTCTTT. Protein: CASTGQGGTEAFF.

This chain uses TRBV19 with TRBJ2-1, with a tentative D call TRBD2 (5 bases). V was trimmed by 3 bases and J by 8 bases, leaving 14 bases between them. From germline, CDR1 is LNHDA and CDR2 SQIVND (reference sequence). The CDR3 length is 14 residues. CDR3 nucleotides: TGTGCCAGTAGTATGGTGAGGGCGGCGGATGAGCAGTTCTTC. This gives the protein CASSMVRAADEQFF.

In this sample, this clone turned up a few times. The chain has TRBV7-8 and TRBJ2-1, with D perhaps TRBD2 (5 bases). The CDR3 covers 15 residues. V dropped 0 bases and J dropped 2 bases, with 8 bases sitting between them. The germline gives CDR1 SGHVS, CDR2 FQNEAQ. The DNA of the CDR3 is TGTGCCAGCAGCTTAGCGGGAGATACCTACAATGAGCAGTTCTTC. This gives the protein CASSLAGDTYNEQFF.

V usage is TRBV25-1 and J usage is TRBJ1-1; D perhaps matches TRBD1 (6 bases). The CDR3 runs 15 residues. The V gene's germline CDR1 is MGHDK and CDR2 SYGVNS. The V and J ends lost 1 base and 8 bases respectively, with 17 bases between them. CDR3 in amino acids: CASSEWGRGRGEAFF. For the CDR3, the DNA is TGTGCCAGCAGTGAATGGGGCAGGGGTAGGGGAGAAGCTTTCTTT.

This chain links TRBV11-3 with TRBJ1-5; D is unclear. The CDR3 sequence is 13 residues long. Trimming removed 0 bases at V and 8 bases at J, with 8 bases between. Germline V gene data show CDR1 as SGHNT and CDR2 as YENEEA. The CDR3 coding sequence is TGTGCCAGCAGCTTAGATCTAAATAAGCCCCAGCATTTT. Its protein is CASSLDLNKPQHF.

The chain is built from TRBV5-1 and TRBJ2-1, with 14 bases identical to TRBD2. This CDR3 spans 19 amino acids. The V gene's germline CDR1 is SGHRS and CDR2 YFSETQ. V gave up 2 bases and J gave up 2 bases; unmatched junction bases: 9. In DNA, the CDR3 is TGCGCCAGCAGCTTAACGACTAGCGGGGGGGCCAGTCCCTACAATGAGCAGTTCTTC. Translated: CASSLTTSGGASPYNEQFF.

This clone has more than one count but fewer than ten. The CDR3 spells CATSRDLGLTRELFF. For the CDR3, the DNA is TGTGCCACCAGCAGAGATCTGGGACTGACCCGGGAGCTGTTTTTT. The chain recombines TRBV15 with TRBJ2-2, with D tentatively TRBD2 (6 bases). CDR3 length equals 15 residues. Germline lookup yields CDR1 LNHNV and CDR2 YYDKDF (reference sequence). Trimming left V 0 bases short and J 9 bases short, with 14 bases between.

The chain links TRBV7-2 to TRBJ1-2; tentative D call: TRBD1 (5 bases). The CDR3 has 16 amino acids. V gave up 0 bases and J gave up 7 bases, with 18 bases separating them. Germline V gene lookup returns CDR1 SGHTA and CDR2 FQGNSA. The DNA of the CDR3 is TGTGCCAGCAGCTTAGCGCTAGGGGCCTCGGATGGTGGCTACACCTTC. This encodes CASSLALGASDGGYTF.

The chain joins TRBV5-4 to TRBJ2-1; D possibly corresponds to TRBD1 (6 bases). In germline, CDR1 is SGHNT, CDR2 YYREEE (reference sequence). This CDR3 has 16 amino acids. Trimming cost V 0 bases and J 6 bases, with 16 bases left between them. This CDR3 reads CASSLERQGMRNEQFF. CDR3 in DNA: TGTGCCAGCAGCTTGGAGCGGCAGGGGATGCGCAATGAGCAGTTCTTC.

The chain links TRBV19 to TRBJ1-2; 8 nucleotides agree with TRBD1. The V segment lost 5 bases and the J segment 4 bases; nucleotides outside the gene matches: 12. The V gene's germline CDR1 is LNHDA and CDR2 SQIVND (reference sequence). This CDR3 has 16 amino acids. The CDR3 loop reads CASSHGQGEYSYGYTF. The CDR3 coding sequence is TGTGCCAGTAGTCATGGACAGGGAGAGTATTCCTATGGCTACACCTTC.

The CDR3 protein is CSVTSWGVNYGYTF. The CDR3 bases are TGCAGCGTTACCTCTTGGGGGGTGAACTATGGCTACACCTTC. This chain links TRBV29-1 with TRBJ1-2, with D possibly being TRBD1 (5 bases). The CDR3 runs to 14 residues. Trimming cost V 5 bases and J 2 bases, with 15 bases left between them. CDR1 and CDR2 from the germline V gene are SQVTM and ANQGSEA.

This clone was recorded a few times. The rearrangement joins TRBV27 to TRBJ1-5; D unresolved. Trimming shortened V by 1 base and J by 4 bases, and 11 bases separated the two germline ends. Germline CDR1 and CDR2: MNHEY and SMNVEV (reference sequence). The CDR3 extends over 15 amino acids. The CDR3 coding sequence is TGTGCCAGCAGTTTATGGGCCCGGGGAAATCAGCCCCAGCATTTT. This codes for CASSLWARGNQPQHF.

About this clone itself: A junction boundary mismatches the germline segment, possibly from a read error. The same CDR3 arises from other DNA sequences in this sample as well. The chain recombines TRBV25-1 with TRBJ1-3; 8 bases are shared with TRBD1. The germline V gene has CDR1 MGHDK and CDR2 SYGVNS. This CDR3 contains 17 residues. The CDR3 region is CATSKGNTGGTGNTIYF. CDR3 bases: TGTGCCACCAGCAAGGGGAACACAGGGGGTACTGGAAACACCATATATTTC.

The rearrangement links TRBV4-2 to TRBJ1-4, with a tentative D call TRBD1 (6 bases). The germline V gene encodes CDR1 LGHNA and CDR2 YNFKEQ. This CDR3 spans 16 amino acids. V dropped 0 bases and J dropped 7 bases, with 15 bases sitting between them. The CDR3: CASSQDSQGNGEKLFF. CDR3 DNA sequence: TGTGCCAGCAGCCAAGATTCACAGGGCAACGGTGAAAAACTGTTTTTT.

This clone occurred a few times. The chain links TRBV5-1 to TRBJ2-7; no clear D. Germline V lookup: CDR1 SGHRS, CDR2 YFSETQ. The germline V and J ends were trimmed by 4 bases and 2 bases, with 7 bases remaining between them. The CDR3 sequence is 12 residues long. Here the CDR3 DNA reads TGCGCCAGCAGCCCCGACACCTACGAGCAGTACTTC. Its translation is CASSPDTYEQYF.

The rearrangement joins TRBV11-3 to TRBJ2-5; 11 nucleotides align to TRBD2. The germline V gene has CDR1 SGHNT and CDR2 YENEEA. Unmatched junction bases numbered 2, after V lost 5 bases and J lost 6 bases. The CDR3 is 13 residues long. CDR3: CASSTSGGKTQYF. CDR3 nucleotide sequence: TGTGCCAGCAGCACTAGCGGGGGTAAGACCCAGTACTTC.

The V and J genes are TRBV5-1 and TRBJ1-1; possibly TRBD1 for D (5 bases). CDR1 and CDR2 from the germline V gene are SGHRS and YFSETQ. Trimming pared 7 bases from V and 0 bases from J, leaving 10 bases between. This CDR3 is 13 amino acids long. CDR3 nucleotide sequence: TGCGCCAGCGCAGGGTCGTTGAACACTGAAGCTTTCTTT. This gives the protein CASAGSLNTEAFF.

The CDR3 here is CASSMAGQEGYTIYF. The CDR3 DNA reads as TGTGCCAGTAGTATGGCTGGACAGGAAGGCTACACCATATATTTT. The chain is built from TRBV19 and TRBJ1-3; 7 bases are a match to TRBD1. With 3 bases clipped from V and 8 bases from J, the junction kept 10 bases outside the gene matches. CDR3 length: 15 amino acids. Germline V gives CDR1 LNHDA, CDR2 SQIVND (reference sequence).

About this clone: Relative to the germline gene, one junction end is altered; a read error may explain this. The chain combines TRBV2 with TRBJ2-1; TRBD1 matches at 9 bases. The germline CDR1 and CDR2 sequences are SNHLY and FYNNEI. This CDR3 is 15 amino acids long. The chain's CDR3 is CASSEGQGSYNEQFF. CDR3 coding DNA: TGTGCCAGCAGCGAAGGACAGGGGTCCTACAATGAGCAGTTCTTC.